This TCR beta chain was sequenced for a study of blood T cells in healthy people across ages. Findings and limits, study-wide: Unsorted PBMCs ruled out conclusive naive versus antigen-experienced comparison.

Together with a sample-barcoded 5' primer, a J-beta primer mix was included in a second PCR lasting about 7 to 11 cycles. TCRdb fed the 5' RACE reads into MiXCR, producing one record per CDR3 protein. Of about 930,000 distinct CDR3 sequences in the sample, 25% to 30% were seen once. The CDR3 runs 16 residues. From germline, CDR1 is LNHNV and CDR2 YYDKDF (reference sequence). With regard to this clonotype: Its antigen is not identified. One end of the junction is discordant with germline, which a read error may explain.

The same data also went into a second study, on T cells of mothers and their children.

The chain joins TRBV15 to TRBJ2-1, with 10 bases aligning to TRBD1. The receptor comes from a woman in her forties in good health. Sample: blood. CDR3 in amino acids: CATSRGDRGPNNVQFF. Here the CDR3 DNA reads TGTGCCACCAGCAGAGGCGACAGGGGGCCGAACAATGTGCAGTTCTTC.